The 30 T cell receptor beta chains listed next were all sequenced from one sample in a study of CD8 T cells in Susac syndrome (dated by TCRdb to about 2019). Library preparation employed the immunoSEQ multiplex PCR assay. RNA was extracted with the RNeasy kit and about 0.5 to 1 ug was reverse transcribed using random hexamers. The raw public reads went through TCRdb reprocessing: fastp at Q25, MiXCR clone calling, in-frame beta chains kept. Identical CDR3 proteins give one entry, which carries the most common genes and DNA. The sample includes around 170,000 distinct CDR3 sequences, with more than 95% observed a single time. Of the sample, around 0.12% is held by the ten largest clones. The sequenced material came from CD4+ T cells from PBMCs. These receptors originate from a human donor with Susac syndrome.

V is TRBV3-1 and J is TRBJ2-5; TRBD2 matches at 7 bases. The CDR3 consists of 13 residues. The V gene end was trimmed by 7 bases and the J gene end by 1 base; junction bases not matched to a gene: 3. Germline-derived CDR1 and CDR2 are LGHDT and YNNKEL (reference sequence). The CDR3 loop reads CASKASGQETQYF. The DNA of the CDR3 is TGTGCCAGCAAGGCTAGCGGCCAAGAGACCCAGTACTTC.

The genes are TRBV18 and TRBJ1-1; D unclear. Trimming removed 5 bases from V and 1 base from J, with 11 bases in between. The CDR3 consists of 14 residues. Germline V gene data show CDR1 as KGHSH and CDR2 as LQKENI. CDR3 coding DNA: TGTGCCAGCTCAACAAGCAGAGAGAACACTGAAGCTTTCTTT. Encoded protein: CASSTSRENTEAFF.

V is TRBV4-1 and J is TRBJ2-5; 7 nucleotides agree with TRBD1. The germline V gene encodes CDR1 MGHRA and CDR2 YSYEKL. V lost 2 bases to trimming and J lost 0 bases; unmatched junction nucleotides: 12. The CDR3 has 18 residues. The CDR3 sequence is CASSQRLSGTAYQETQYF. DNA for the CDR3: TGCGCCAGCAGCCAACGCCTCTCCGGGACAGCGTACCAAGAGACCCAGTACTTC.

The chain uses TRBV10-3 and TRBJ1-1; D possibly corresponds to TRBD1 (6 bases). The CDR3 is 14 amino acids. CDR1 is ENHRY, CDR2 SYGVKD, per germline. Trimming removed 4 bases from V and 5 bases from J, with 14 bases in between. The DNA for the CDR3 is TGTGCCATCAGTGGAACGCAGGGGAGGACTGAAGCTTTCTTT. This translates into CAISGTQGRTEAFF.

The chain recombines TRBV30 with TRBJ1-1; 11 bases match TRBD1. The germline CDR1 and CDR2 sequences are GTSNPN and SVGIG (reference sequence). With 2 bases clipped from V and 6 bases from J, the junction kept 2 bases outside the gene matches. The CDR3 consists of 13 residues. The CDR3 DNA reads TGTGCCTGGAGTCCGGGACAGGGGGCTGAAGCTTTCTTT. Translating it yields CAWSPGQGAEAFF.

The gene calls are TRBV5-1 and TRBJ1-1; weak D call: TRBD1 (6 bases). The CDR3 spans 15 residues. Trimming shortened V by 4 bases and J by 1 base, and 14 bases separated the two germline ends. Germline-derived CDR1 and CDR2 are SGHRS and YFSETQ. CDR3 region: CASSLYGGPNTEAFF. CDR3 DNA: TGCGCCAGCAGCCTCTACGGGGGCCCGAACACTGAAGCTTTCTTT. Variable domain in full (rest from reference TRBV5-1 and TRBJ1-1): KAGVTQTPRYLIKTRGQQVTLSCSPISGHRSVSWYQQTPGQGLQFLFEYFSETQRNKGNFPGRFSGRQFSNSRSEMNVSTLELGDSALYLCASSLYGGPNTEAFFGQGTRLTVV.

The chain joins TRBV4-2 to TRBJ2-1; either TRBD1 or TRBD2 may supply D (5 bases each). The CDR3 totals 14 residues. V was pared by 3 bases and J by 8 bases, with 14 bases between. Looked up from germline, CDR1 is LGHNA and CDR2 is YNFKEQ. CDR3 DNA: TGTGCCAGCAGCCACGGACGGGGCAGCGATGAGCAGTTCTTC. The encoded protein is CASSHGRGSDEQFF.

The rearrangement joins TRBV7-2 to TRBJ1-2, with a tentative D call TRBD1 (5 bases). Trimming removed 5 bases at V and 4 bases at J, with 20 bases between. The CDR3 runs 16 residues. Germline V gene sequence: CDR1 SGHTA, CDR2 FQGNSA. CDR3 bases: TGTGCCAGCAGCCCGCACTCTACAGGTGCTCCCTATGGCTACACCTTC. Translating it yields CASSPHSTGAPYGYTF.

The rearrangement joins TRBV30 to TRBJ2-1; 12 nucleotides match TRBD2. The ends lost 1 base at V and 10 bases at J; junction bases unmatched: 5. Germline assignment: CDR1 GTSNPN and CDR2 SVGIG (reference sequence). This CDR3 has 14 residues. The CDR3 loop reads CAWSGLAGVREQFF. Written as DNA, the CDR3 is TGTGCCTGGAGTGGACTAGCGGGAGTAAGGGAGCAGTTCTTC. Full variable domain (remainder filled in from reference TRBV30 and TRBJ2-1): SQTIHQWPATLVQPVGSPLSLECTVEGTSNPNLYWYRQAAGRGLQLLFYSVGIGQISSEVPQNLSASRPQDRQFILSSKKLLLSDSGFYLCAWSGLAGVREQFFGPGTRLTVL.

This clonotype appeared once. This chain uses TRBV2 with TRBJ2-7; D gene uncertain. The germline gives CDR1 SNHLY, CDR2 FYNNEI. The CDR3 sequence is 12 residues long. With 9 bases removed from V and 2 bases from J, the gap between germline ends came to 11 bases. CDR3 coding DNA: TGTGCCAGTGCACCGGGCCCCTACGAGCAGTACTTC. Translated: CASAPGPYEQYF.

The chain is built from TRBV15 and TRBJ2-1; weak D call: TRBD1 (6 bases). Trimming removed 0 bases at V and 7 bases at J, with 13 bases between. The germline CDR1 and CDR2 sequences are LNHNV and YYDKDF (reference sequence). The CDR3 is made up of 15 amino acids. DNA of the CDR3: TGTGCCACCAGCAGAGATCTCGGGACACCGAATGAGCAGTTCTTC. It is translated as CATSRDLGTPNEQFF.

The chain couples TRBV24-1 to TRBJ2-5, with D tentatively TRBD1 or TRBD2 (5 bases each). The CDR3 has 18 residues. Germline values: CDR1 KGHDR, CDR2 SFDVKD. Trimming left V 2 bases short and J 10 bases short, with 28 bases between. The CDR3 loop is CATSDSATSAREVGDQYF. In DNA, the CDR3 is TGTGCCACCAGTGATTCCGCCACCTCGGCAAGAGAGGTGGGGGACCAGTACTTC.

This clonotype was seen a single time. J is TRBJ2-3 and V is TRBV5-1, with D tentatively TRBD1 (6 bases). Germline V lookup: CDR1 SGHRS, CDR2 YFSETQ. The CDR3 length is 18 residues. V lost 0 bases to trimming and J lost 4 bases, with 21 bases between them. The CDR3 reads CASSLEGLQGRPSDTQYF. DNA for the CDR3: TGCGCCAGCAGCTTGGAGGGGTTACAGGGAAGACCCTCAGATACGCAGTATTTT.

The chain employs TRBV12-3 or TRBV12-4 and TRBJ1-5; D perhaps matches TRBD1 (5 bases). Trimming removed 7 bases from V and 9 bases from J, with 16 bases in between. CDR3 length: 13 amino acids. CDR3 sequence reads: CASMKSGTRPQHF. CDR3 DNA sequence: TGTGCCAGCATGAAGTCGGGGACGCGGCCCCAGCATTTT.

The CDR3 DNA follows: TGTGCCACCAGTGATTACGAGCGGGCTACGCAGTATTTT. This sequence encodes CATSDYERATQYF. The chain is built from TRBV24-1 and TRBJ2-3; D may be TRBD2 (6 bases). The CDR3 extends over 13 amino acids. V was shortened by 2 bases and J by 8 bases, with 10 bases between the two germline ends. Looked up from germline, CDR1 is KGHDR and CDR2 is SFDVKD.

The genes are TRBV20-1 and TRBJ2-1; 12 nucleotides align to TRBD2. This CDR3 region has 16 residues. Germline V lookup: CDR1 DFQATT, CDR2 SNEGSKA (reference sequence). V was clipped by 5 bases and J by 8 bases; unmatched bases: 13. CDR3 DNA: TGCAGTGCTCCATCCCCCGGGACTAGCGGGTCCCATGAGCAGTTCTTC. This codes for CSAPSPGTSGSHEQFF.

The chain combines TRBV18 with TRBJ2-3, with a weak D call TRBD2 (5 bases). Trimming shortened V by 0 bases and J by 6 bases, and 7 bases separated the two germline ends. This CDR3 has 13 amino acids. Germline V gives CDR1 KGHSH, CDR2 LQKENI. The CDR3 nucleotides read TGTGCCAGCTCACCACCGGCGGGCGATACGCAGTATTTT. Protein sequence: CASSPPAGDTQYF.

This chain joins TRBV25-1 and TRBJ2-3, with a tentative D call TRBD2 (6 bases). Germline CDR1 is MGHDK and CDR2 is SYGVNS. Trimming took 4 bases from V and 4 from J, leaving 9 bases between them. The CDR3 loop spans 13 amino acids. The CDR3 is CASSGTTPDTQYF. The DNA for the CDR3 is TGTGCCAGCAGTGGGACTACACCAGATACGCAGTATTTT.

The chain uses TRBV19 and TRBJ2-7; TRBD2 matches 14 bases. The CDR3 runs to 17 residues. V lost 5 bases and J lost 2; bases outside the gene matches: 8. Germline CDR1 LNHDA, CDR2 SQIVND (reference sequence). The CDR3 sequence: CASSFRTSGRPTYEQYF. The CDR3 nucleotides are TGTGCCAGTAGTTTCAGGACTAGCGGGAGGCCAACCTACGAGCAGTACTTC.

This clonotype was seen just once. V is TRBV2 and J is TRBJ2-7, with a weak D call TRBD1 (5 bases). The CDR3 spans 12 residues. V lost 8 bases and J lost 4, with 12 bases in between. The germline V gene encodes CDR1 SNHLY and CDR2 FYNNEI. The chain's CDR3 is CASGQQVYEQYF. The CDR3 nucleotides are TGTGCCAGCGGCCAACAGGTGTACGAGCAGTACTTC.

V gene TRBV4-3 combines with J gene TRBJ1-1; 11 bases are shared with TRBD1. This CDR3 comprises 17 residues. V lost 2 bases and J lost 0; bases outside the gene matches: 5. CDR1 is LGHNA, CDR2 YSLEER, per germline. The CDR3, as DNA: TGCGCCAGCAGCCAAACGGGGACAGGGGGGATGAACACTGAAGCTTTCTTT. This codes for CASSQTGTGGMNTEAFF.

In this sample, this clonotype turned up once. V gene TRBV7-2 combines with J gene TRBJ2-1; 12 bases are shared with TRBD2. Germline V gives CDR1 SGHTA, CDR2 FQGNSA. The CDR3 extends over 17 amino acids. The J segment lost 4 bases and the V segment lost 5 bases, leaving 9 bases of the junction unmatched. CDR3 sequence reads: CASSAPSGRAGYNEQFF. Here the CDR3 DNA reads TGTGCCAGCAGCGCTCCTAGCGGGAGGGCCGGGTACAATGAGCAGTTCTTC. The full variable domain, in which reference TRBV7-2 and TRBJ2-1 provide the parts outside the CDR3, is GAGVSQSPSNKVTEKGKDVELRCDPISGHTALYWYRQSLGQGLEFLIYFQGNSAPDKSGLPSDRFSAERTGGSVSTLTIQRTQQEDSAVYLCASSAPSGRAGYNEQFFGPGTRLTVL.

The V gene is TRBV20-1, the J gene TRBJ1-4; a weak D match, TRBD1 (5 bases). The germline V gene has CDR1 DFQATT and CDR2 SNEGSKA (reference sequence). V was shortened by 3 bases and J by 8 bases, with 16 bases between the two germline ends. The CDR3 is 14 amino acids. For the CDR3, the DNA is TGCAGTGCTAGTAAGATCGGGGGTGAGGAAAAACTGTTTTTT. Translating gives CSASKIGGEEKLFF.

This clonotype was found once. This rearrangement joins TRBV4-3 to TRBJ2-7; unclear D gene. The CDR3 length is 15 residues. V was cut by 0 bases and J by 4 bases, with 13 bases left in between. Looked up from germline, CDR1 is LGHNA and CDR2 is YSLEER. The CDR3 here is CASSQDLGLGYEQYF. The CDR3 DNA sequence: TGCGCCAGCAGCCAAGATCTAGGGTTGGGGTACGAGCAGTACTTC.

This rearrangement joins TRBV7-9 to TRBJ1-4, with unresolved D. The CDR3 contains 13 residues. Trimming took 0 bases from V and 8 from J, leaving 7 bases between them. Germline CDR1 reads SEHNR; CDR2 reads FQNEAQ (reference sequence). The CDR3 sequence is CASSLAGSEKLFF. The CDR3 bases are TGTGCCAGCAGCTTAGCAGGGTCAGAAAAACTGTTTTTT.

This clonotype was counted a single time. V gene TRBV20-1 combines with J gene TRBJ2-3; 14 nucleotides align to TRBD2. From germline, CDR1 is DFQATT and CDR2 SNEGSKA (reference sequence). Trimming removed 5 bases from V and 4 bases from J; junction bases left unmatched: 2. The CDR3 has 14 amino acids. The CDR3, as DNA: TGCAGTGCTGGGACTAGCGGGGGCTCAGATACGCAGTATTTT. Its translation is CSAGTSGGSDTQYF.

The chain links TRBV5-6 to TRBJ1-2, with D possibly being TRBD1 (5 bases). The CDR3 extends over 14 amino acids. CDR1 is SGHDT, CDR2 YYEEEE, per germline. V lost 0 bases, J lost 5 bases, and 11 bases lay in between. In DNA form, the CDR3 reads TGTGCCAGCAGCTTGGGACGGACACAGTATGGCTACACCTTC. Translating it yields CASSLGRTQYGYTF. The full variable domain, rest sourced from reference TRBV5-6 and TRBJ1-2, is DAGVTQSPTHLIKTRGQQVTLRCSPKSGHDTVSWYQQALGQGPQFIFQYYEEEERQRGNFPDRFSGHQFPNYSSELNVNALLLGDSALYLCASSLGRTQYGYTFGSGTRLTVV.

The rearrangement joins TRBV20-1 to TRBJ2-1; no definite D call. Germline values: CDR1 DFQATT, CDR2 SNEGSKA (reference sequence). V was shortened by 1 base and J by 5 bases, with 15 bases between the two germline ends. CDR3 size: 15 residues. The CDR3 DNA sequence: TGCAGTGCTAGAGGCGGTCCGAAGGCTGACAATGAGCAGTTCTTC. Translating gives CSARGGPKADNEQFF.

The chain carries TRBV28 and TRBJ2-7; D tentatively fits TRBD1 or TRBD2 (5 bases each). Germline V gene lookup returns CDR1 MDHEN and CDR2 SYDVKM. This CDR3 comprises 13 residues. The ends were cut back, 4 bases at V and 5 bases at J, with 12 bases in the middle. The CDR3 bases are TGTGCCAGCAGTTCGACTGGGACCCACGAGCAGTACTTC. Amino acid sequence: CASSSTGTHEQYF.

This clonotype was recorded only once. The rearrangement joins TRBV2 to TRBJ1-4; D uncertain. CDR3 length: 13 residues. The V end was cut by 2 bases, the J end by 2 bases, with 3 bases between. CDR1 is SNHLY, CDR2 FYNNEI, per germline. Here the CDR3 reads CASSEMTNEKLFF. The CDR3 region has the DNA TGTGCCAGCAGTGAAATGACTAATGAAAAACTGTTTTTT.